This TCR beta chain was sequenced for a study of blood T cells in healthy people across ages (dated by TCRdb to 2013 to 2016). A note on the overall study: In model experiments, template switching captured roughly one uniquely barcoded TCR beta cDNA molecule for every two T cells. The study measured age-related changes in TCR beta repertoire diversity using deep sequencing normalized with unique cDNA molecular identifiers. The donors were split into four age groups: young (average about 15 years), middle-aged (about 40), aged (over 55) and long-lived (more than 80). To avoid experimental bias, donors of different ages were spread randomly across the sequencing lanes. The study analyzed two additional independent replicas of 1 million unique cDNA reads from the same blood draw for two donors, one aged 18 to 29 and one aged 80 or older.

Notes on this clonotype: Its antigen specificity is not known. Base-call qualities are not available, and no considerably larger clone is one nucleotide away.

The research as a whole found: Compared with the aged group, the long-lived group had more naive CD4+ T cells, fewer expanded clones and increased TCR diversity, suggesting age selection. Estimates of total diversity based on one million sequenced T cells were considered lower bounds and underestimates. Observed TCR beta diversity correlated strongly with the percentage of naive T cells measured by flow cytometry. Because donor CMV infection status was unknown, age-related changes in expanded clonotypes were potentially confounded. Conclusive comparison of naive and antigen-experienced compartments was prevented by the profiling of bulk unsorted PBMCs. Observed TCR beta diversity per million T cells fell roughly linearly with age, and a significant reduction was already apparent by age approximately 41.

Library preparation used 5' RACE. Sequencer: Illumina HiSeq 2500. The second PCR ran for roughly 7 to 12 cycles and used a J-beta primer mix along with a sample-barcoded 5' primer. Each TCR beta cDNA molecule received a unique molecular identifier from a template-switch 5' adaptor carrying 12 random nucleotides. Each sample yielded at least 2.5 million CDR3-containing paired-end reads. All of the RNA was converted into first-strand cDNA using the Mint cDNA synthesis kit, with a TRBC-specific oligonucleotide serving as the primer. Following uracil-DNA glycosylase treatment, a first 18-cycle PCR with universal primers M1SS and BC2_uni_R was performed on all cDNA. Processing in the source paper ran as follows. Each sample was normalized by randomly selecting 1 million high-quality reads, each carrying a distinct molecular identifier. Instead of being binned into consensus sequences, reads with shared molecular identifiers were discarded. MiTCR, with a Q25 quality threshold and the strictest error-elimination algorithm, was used for CDR3 identification, clonotype clustering and error correction. A nonparametric unseen species model using Euler transformation provided a lower-bound estimate of total TCR beta diversity. In TCRdb, the public reads were trimmed at Q25 with fastp and aligned with MiXCR, with productive beta chains retained. Each CDR3 protein gets just one entry, which takes the most common genes and DNA from the rows behind it. TCRdb assigned the V and J calls; the authors' analysis was not used. For this sample there are over a million distinct CDR3 sequences; around 42% appear just once. The ten largest clones add up to roughly 7.7% of the sample.

The approximately 39 donors, aged 6 to 90 years, were systemically healthy Caucasian individuals from Russia. Each donor gave ten milliliters of peripheral blood, collected into EDTA-treated Vacutainer tubes. Ficoll-Paque density-gradient centrifugation was used to isolate PBMCs, with at least 7 million per sample. Trizol reagent was used to extract total RNA from PBMCs, with at least 6 micrograms per sample. The percentages of naive CD45RAhigh/CD27high T cells were determined by flow cytometry on a PBMC aliquot from every donor. CDR3 length: 12 amino acids, cysteine to phenylalanine. Only the CDR3 DNA is retained, 36 bases long and in frame from the first base. The germline V gene encodes CDR1 SGHVS and CDR2 FQNEAQ. The trim is 1 base for V and 14 bases for J, with a gap of 9 bases between the germline ends.

This sequence was found in a woman under 30 in good health. The sample comprised blood. This receptor chain uses TRBV7-8 and TRBJ1-6, with an unclear D gene assignment. The CDR3 reads CASSLGNMALHF. Read as DNA, the sequence is TGTGCCAGCAGCTTAGGGAACATGGCCCTCCACTTT.